This entry features one TCR beta chain sequence. These data are taken from a study of PD-L1 blockade in urothelial cancer. Study summary: Blood yielded a median of approximately 130,000 T cells per sample.

Time point specified: pretreatment peripheral blood. Patients' urothelial carcinoma was locally advanced or metastatic. The data were produced by immunoSEQ multiplex PCR, yet TCRdb's version contains in-frame clones alone and is incomplete. The table lists roughly 40,000 clones, about nine tenths of them singletons. This CDR3 contains 16 residues. Trimming removed 7 bases from V and 0 bases from J, with 16 bases in between. Germline V gene data show CDR1 as SGHRS and CDR2 as YFSETQ. The sample here was PBMCs, taken around atezolizumab (anti-PD-L1) treatment. This TCR was recovered from a woman in her sixties with urothelial cancer. The rearrangement uses TRBV5-1 and TRBJ2-2, with D tentatively TRBD1 (5 bases). CDR3 protein: CASSAPGRANTGELFF. The CDR3 bases are TGCGCCAGCTCCGCCCCGGGCAGGGCGAACACCGGGGAGCTGTTTTTT. Full variable domain (remainder filled in from reference TRBV5-1 and TRBJ2-2): KAGVTQTPRYLIKTRGQQVTLSCSPISGHRSVSWYQQTPGQGLQFLFEYFSETQRNKGNFPGRFSGRQFSNSRSEMNVSTLELGDSALYLCASSAPGRANTGELFFGEGSRLTVL.